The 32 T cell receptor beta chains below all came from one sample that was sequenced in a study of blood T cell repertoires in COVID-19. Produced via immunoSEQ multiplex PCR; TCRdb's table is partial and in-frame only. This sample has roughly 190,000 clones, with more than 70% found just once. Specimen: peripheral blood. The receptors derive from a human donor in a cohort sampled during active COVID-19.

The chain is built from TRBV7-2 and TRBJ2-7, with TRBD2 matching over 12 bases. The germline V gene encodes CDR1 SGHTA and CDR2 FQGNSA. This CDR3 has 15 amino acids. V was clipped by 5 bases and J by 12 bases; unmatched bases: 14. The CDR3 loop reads CASSGGNLAGGPAYF. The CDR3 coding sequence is TGTGCCAGCAGCGGAGGTAATCTAGCGGGAGGGCCAGCGTACTTC.

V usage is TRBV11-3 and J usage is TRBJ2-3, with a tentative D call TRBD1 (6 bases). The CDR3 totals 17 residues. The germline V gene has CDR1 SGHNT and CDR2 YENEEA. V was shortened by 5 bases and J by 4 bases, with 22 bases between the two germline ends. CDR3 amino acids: CASSPHRAQGSADTQYF. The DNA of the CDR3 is TGTGCCAGCAGCCCCCATAGAGCACAGGGTTCGGCAGATACGCAGTATTTT.

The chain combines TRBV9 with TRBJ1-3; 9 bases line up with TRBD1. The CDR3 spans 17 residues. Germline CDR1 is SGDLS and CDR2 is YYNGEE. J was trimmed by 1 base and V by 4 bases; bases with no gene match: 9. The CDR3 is CASSSPGQGTSGNTIYF. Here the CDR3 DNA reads TGTGCCAGCAGCTCCCCCGGACAGGGGACGTCTGGAAACACCATATATTTT. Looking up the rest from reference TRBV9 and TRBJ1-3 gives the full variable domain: DSGVTQTPKHLITATGQRVTLRCSPRSGDLSVYWYQQSLDQGLQFLIQYYNGEERAKGNILERFSAQQFPDLHSELNLSSLELGDSALYFCASSSPGQGTSGNTIYFGEGSWLTVV.

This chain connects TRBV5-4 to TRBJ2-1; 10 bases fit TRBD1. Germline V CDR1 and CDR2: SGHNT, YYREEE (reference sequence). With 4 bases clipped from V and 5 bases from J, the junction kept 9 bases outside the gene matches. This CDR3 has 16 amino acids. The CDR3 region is CASSRDRGRRDNEQFF. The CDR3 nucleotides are TGTGCCAGCAGCAGGGACAGGGGTCGCCGCGACAATGAGCAGTTCTTC.

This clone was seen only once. CDR3 loop: CASSQDQGRGYGYTF. CDR3 bases: TGTGCCAGCAGCCAAGATCAGGGCCGTGGCTATGGCTACACCTTC. The V gene is TRBV3-1 (or the pseudogene TRBV3-2), the J gene TRBJ1-2; possibly TRBD1 for D (5 bases). The CDR3 covers 15 residues. Germline CDR1 is LGHDT and CDR2 is YNNKEL (reference sequence). V lost 0 bases and J lost 4, with 12 bases in between.

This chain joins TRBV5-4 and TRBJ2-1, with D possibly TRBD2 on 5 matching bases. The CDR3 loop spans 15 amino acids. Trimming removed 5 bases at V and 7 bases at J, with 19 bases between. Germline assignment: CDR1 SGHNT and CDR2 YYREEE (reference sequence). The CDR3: CASSSQLGGVNEQFF. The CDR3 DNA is TGTGCCAGCAGTTCACAACTAGGAGGTGTAAATGAGCAGTTCTTC.

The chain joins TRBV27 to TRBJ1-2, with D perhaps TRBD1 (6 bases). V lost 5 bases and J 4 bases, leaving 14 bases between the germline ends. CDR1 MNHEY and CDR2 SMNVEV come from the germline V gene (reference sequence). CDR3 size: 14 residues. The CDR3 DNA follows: TGTGCCAGCAGTCAGGGGCTGTCGGGCTATGGCTACACCTTC. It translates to CASSQGLSGYGYTF.

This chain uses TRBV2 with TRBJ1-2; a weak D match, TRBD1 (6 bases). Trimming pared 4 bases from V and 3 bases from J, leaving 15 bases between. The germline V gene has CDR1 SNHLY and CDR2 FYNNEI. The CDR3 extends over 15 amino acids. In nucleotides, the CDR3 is TGTGCCAGCAGTGTCGGGGGGGCGTGGGACTATGGCTACACCTTC. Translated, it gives CASSVGGAWDYGYTF.

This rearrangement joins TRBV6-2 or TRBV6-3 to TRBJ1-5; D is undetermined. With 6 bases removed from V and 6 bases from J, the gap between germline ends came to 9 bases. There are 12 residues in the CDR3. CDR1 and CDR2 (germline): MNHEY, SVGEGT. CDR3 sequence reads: CASSATSQPQHF. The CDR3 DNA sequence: TGTGCCAGCAGCGCCACAAGTCAGCCCCAGCATTTT.

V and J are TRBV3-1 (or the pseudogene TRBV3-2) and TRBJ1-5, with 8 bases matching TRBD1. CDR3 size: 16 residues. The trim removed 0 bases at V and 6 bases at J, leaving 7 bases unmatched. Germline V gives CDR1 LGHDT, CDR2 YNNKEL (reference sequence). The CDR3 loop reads CASSQDSGQGSQPQHF. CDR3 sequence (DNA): TGTGCCAGCAGCCAAGATTCCGGACAGGGAAGTCAGCCCCAGCATTTT.

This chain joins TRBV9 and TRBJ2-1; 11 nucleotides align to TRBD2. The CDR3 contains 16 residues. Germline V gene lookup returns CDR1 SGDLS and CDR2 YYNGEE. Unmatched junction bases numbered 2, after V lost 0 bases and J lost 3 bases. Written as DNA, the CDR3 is TGTGCCAGCAGCGTAGAGCTAGCGGGGGGCTACAATGAGCAGTTCTTC. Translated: CASSVELAGGYNEQFF.

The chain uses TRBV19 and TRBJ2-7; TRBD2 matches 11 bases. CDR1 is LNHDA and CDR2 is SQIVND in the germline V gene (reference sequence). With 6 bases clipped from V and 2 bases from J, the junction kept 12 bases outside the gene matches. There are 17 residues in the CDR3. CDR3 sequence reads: CASSRQIAGGRPYEQYF. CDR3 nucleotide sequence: TGTGCCAGTAGCAGACAGATAGCGGGAGGGCGCCCCTACGAGCAGTACTTC.

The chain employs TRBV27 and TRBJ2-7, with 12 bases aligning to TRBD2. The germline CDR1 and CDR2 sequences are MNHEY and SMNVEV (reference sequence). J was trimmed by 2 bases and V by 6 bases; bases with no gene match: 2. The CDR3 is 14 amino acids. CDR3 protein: CASSLAGGPYEQYF. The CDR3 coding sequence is TGTGCCAGCAGCCTAGCGGGAGGGCCCTACGAGCAGTACTTC.

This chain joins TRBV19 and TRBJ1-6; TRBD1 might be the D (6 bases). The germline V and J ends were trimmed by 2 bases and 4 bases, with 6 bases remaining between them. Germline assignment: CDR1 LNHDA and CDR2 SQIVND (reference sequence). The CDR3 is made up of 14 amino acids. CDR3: CASSIQGYNSPLHF. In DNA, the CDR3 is TGTGCCAGTAGTATACAGGGGTATAATTCACCCCTCCACTTT.

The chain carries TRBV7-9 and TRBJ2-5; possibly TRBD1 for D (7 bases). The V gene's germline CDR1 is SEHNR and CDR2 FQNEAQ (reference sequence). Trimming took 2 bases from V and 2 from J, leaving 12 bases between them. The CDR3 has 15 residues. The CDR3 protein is CASSLPGGTQETQYF. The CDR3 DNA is TGTGCCAGCAGCTTACCAGGGGGGACACAAGAGACCCAGTACTTC.

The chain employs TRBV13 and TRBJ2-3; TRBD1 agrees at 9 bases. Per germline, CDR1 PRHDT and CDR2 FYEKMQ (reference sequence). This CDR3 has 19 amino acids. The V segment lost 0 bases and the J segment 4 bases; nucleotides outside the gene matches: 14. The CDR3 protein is CASSLGQGAGTGVADTQYF. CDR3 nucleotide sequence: TGTGCCAGCAGCTTAGGACAGGGGGCCGGGACGGGAGTTGCAGATACGCAGTATTTT.

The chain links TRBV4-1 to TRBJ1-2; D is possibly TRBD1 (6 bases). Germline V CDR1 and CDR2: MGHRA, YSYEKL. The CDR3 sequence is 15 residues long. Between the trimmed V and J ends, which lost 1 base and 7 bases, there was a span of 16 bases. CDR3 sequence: CASSQGAGDQGGYTF. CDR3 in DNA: TGCGCCAGCAGCCAAGGGGCAGGGGATCAAGGTGGCTACACCTTC.

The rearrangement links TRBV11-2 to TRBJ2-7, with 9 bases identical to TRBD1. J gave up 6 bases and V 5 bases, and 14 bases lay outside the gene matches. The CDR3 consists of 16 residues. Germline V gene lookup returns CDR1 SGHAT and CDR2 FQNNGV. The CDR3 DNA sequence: TGTGCCAGCAGCCTAAGACAGGGACAGGGTTGGCGCGAGCAGTACTTC. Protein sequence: CASSLRQGQGWREQYF.

The CDR3 DNA reads TGTGCCAGCAGCGGAGGTGACAGGGTAATGGGGGAGCAGTTCTTC. This translates into CASSGGDRVMGEQFF. The V and J genes are TRBV7-9 and TRBJ2-1; 7 positions match TRBD1. V dropped 5 bases and J dropped 10; count of bases not matched to a gene: 14. Germline V lookup: CDR1 SEHNR, CDR2 FQNEAQ (reference sequence). The CDR3 is 15 amino acids.

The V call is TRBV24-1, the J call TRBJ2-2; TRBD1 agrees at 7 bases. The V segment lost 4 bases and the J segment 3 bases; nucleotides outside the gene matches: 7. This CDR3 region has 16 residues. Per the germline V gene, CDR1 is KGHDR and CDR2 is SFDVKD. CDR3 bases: TGTGCCACCAGTGACTCTGACAGGGCTCACACCGGGGAGCTGTTTTTT. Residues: CATSDSDRAHTGELFF.

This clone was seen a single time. CDR3 loop: CASSDRGRYPYGYTF. The CDR3 region has the DNA TGCGCCAGCAGTGACAGGGGGCGGTACCCCTATGGCTACACCTTC. The chain combines TRBV10-2 with TRBJ1-2; TRBD1 aligns across 8 bases. J was trimmed by 4 bases and V by 3 bases; bases with no gene match: 7. This CDR3 has 15 residues. The germline V gene encodes CDR1 WSHSY and CDR2 SAAADI.

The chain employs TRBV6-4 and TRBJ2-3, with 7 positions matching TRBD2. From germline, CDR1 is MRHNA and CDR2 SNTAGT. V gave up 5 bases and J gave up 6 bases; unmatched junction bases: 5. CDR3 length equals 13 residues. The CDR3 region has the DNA TGTGCCAGCAGTTTAGCGGGTGGCGATACGCAGTATTTT. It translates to CASSLAGGDTQYF.

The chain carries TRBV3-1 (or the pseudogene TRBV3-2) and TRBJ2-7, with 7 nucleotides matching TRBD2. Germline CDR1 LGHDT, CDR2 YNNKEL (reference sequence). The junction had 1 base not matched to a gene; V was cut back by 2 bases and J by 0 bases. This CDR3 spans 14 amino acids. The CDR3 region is CASSQSGISYEQYF. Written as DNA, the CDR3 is TGTGCCAGCAGCCAAAGCGGGATCTCCTACGAGCAGTACTTC.

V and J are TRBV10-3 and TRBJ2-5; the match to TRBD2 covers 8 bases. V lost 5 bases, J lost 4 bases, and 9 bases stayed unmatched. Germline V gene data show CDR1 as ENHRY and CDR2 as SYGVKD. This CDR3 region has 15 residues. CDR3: CAISLSGGPRETQYF. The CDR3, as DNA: TGTGCCATCAGTCTCAGCGGGGGCCCCAGAGAGACCCAGTACTTC.

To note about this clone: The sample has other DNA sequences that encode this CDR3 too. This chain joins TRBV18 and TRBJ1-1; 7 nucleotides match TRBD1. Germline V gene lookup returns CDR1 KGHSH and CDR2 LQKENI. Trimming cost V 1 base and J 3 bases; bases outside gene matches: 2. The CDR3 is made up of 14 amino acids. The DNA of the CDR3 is TGTGCCAGCTCACCACGAACAGGGGACACTGAAGCTTTCTTT. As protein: CASSPRTGDTEAFF.

The chain's CDR3 is CASTKDRATDTQYF. CDR3 DNA: TGTGCCAGCACCAAGGACAGGGCGACAGATACGCAGTATTTT. The chain recombines TRBV7-9 with TRBJ2-3; 8 bases agree with TRBD1. Germline V gene data show CDR1 as SEHNR and CDR2 as FQNEAQ (reference sequence). Trimming cost V 7 bases and J 3 bases; bases outside gene matches: 6. The CDR3 covers 14 residues.

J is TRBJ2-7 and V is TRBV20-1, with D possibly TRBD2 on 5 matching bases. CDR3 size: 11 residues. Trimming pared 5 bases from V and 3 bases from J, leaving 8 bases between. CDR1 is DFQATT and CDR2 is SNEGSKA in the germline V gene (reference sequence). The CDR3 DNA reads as TGCAGTGCTTTTAGCGTCTACGAGCAGTACTTC. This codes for CSAFSVYEQYF.

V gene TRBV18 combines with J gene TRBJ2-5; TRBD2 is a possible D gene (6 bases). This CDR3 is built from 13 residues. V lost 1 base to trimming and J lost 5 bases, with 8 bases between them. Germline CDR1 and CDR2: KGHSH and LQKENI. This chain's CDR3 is CASSPHAGETQYF. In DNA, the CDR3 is TGTGCCAGCTCACCACACGCGGGGGAGACCCAGTACTTC.

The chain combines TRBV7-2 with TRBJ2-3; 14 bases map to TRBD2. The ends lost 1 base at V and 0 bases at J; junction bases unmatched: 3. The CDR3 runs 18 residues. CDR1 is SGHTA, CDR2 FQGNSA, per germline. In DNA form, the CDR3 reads TGTGCCAGCAGCTTAGGACTAGCGGGGGGGGCTAGCACAGATACGCAGTATTTT. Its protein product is CASSLGLAGGASTDTQYF. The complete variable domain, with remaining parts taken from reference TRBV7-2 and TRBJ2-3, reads GAGVSQSPSNKVTEKGKDVELRCDPISGHTALYWYRQSLGQGLEFLIYFQGNSAPDKSGLPSDRFSAERTGGSVSTLTIQRTQQEDSAVYLCASSLGLAGGASTDTQYFGPGTRLTVL.

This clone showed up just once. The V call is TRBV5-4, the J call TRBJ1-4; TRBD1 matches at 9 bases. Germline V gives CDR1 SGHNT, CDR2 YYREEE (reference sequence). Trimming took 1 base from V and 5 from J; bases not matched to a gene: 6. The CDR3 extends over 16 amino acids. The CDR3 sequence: CASSLSPGTGNEKLFF. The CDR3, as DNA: TGTGCCAGCAGCTTGTCACCCGGGACAGGGAATGAAAAACTGTTTTTT.

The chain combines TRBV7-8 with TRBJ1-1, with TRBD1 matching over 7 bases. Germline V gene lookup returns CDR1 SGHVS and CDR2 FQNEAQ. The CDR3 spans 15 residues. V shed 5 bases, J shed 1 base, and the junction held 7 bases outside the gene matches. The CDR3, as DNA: TGTGCCAGCAGCGAGGGGGCGCGGGGGAACACTGAAGCTTTCTTT. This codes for CASSEGARGNTEAFF.

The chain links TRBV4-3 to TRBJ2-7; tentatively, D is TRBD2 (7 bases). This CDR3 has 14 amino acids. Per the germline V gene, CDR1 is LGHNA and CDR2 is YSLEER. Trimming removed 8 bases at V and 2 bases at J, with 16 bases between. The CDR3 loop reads CASALGGGPYEQYF. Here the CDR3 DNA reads TGCGCCAGCGCCCTGGGGGGGGGCCCCTACGAGCAGTACTTC.